The 32 T cell receptor beta chains given below trace back to one sample, sequenced in a study of identical twins. TCRdb fed the 5' RACE reads into MiXCR, producing one record per CDR3 protein. Here the sample spans about 160,000 distinct CDR3 sequences, around 3.5% being singletons. The sample taken for sequencing was memory T cells sorted from blood. The receptors were gathered from a man between 18 and 29 years old in good health.

This clonotype has ten or more counts. The CDR3 DNA is TGTGCCAGCAGCCAAGTGACAGGGGGTAGCACAGATACGCAGTATTTT. The encoded protein is CASSQVTGGSTDTQYF. The V gene is TRBV3-1, the J gene TRBJ2-3; TRBD1 aligns across 9 bases. Germline V gives CDR1 LGHDT, CDR2 YNNKEL (reference sequence). Trimming at V came to 1 base and at J to 0 bases, leaving 2 bases not matched to a gene. CDR3 length: 16 amino acids.

This clonotype was detected ten times or more. This chain links TRBV27 with TRBJ2-1; TRBD2 matches at 12 bases. Trimming cost V 5 bases and J 6 bases; bases outside gene matches: 8. The CDR3 totals 16 residues. Germline values: CDR1 MNHEY, CDR2 SMNVEV (reference sequence). In DNA form, the CDR3 reads TGTGCCAGCAGTCCCTGGACTAGCGGGAAAGGCAATGAGCAGTTCTTC. Residues: CASSPWTSGKGNEQFF.

This clonotype was observed many times. The genes are TRBV24-1 and TRBJ2-3; D remains ambiguous. The germline gives CDR1 KGHDR, CDR2 SFDVKD. V lost 4 bases to trimming and J lost 2 bases, with 9 bases between them. This CDR3 is 14 amino acids long. The CDR3 loop reads CATSEWPITDTQYF. The CDR3 DNA sequence: TGTGCCACCAGTGAATGGCCTATCACAGATACGCAGTATTTT.

This chain uses TRBV6-2 or TRBV6-3 with TRBJ1-5; TRBD1 aligns across 8 bases. V was pared by 6 bases and J by 7 bases, with 8 bases of the junction left unmatched. Looked up from germline, CDR1 is MNHEY and CDR2 is SVGEGT. The CDR3 runs 14 residues. The CDR3 nucleotides are TGTGCCAGCAGCCGCGGACAGGGCCCCCAGCCCCAGCATTTT. It encodes CASSRGQGPQPQHF.

This clonotype turned up a few times. V is TRBV6-6 and J is TRBJ2-7, with 10 positions matching TRBD2. The junction had 7 bases not matched to a gene; V was cut back by 8 bases and J by 6 bases. The germline V gene has CDR1 MNHNY and CDR2 SVGAGI (reference sequence). This CDR3 has 13 residues. The CDR3 region has the DNA TGTGCCAGCCTAGCGGGAGTGAGCTCCGAGCAGTACTTC. As protein: CASLAGVSSEQYF.

This clonotype was observed many times. The chain's CDR3 is CASRDDRGLGEQFF. The CDR3 coding sequence is TGTGCCAGCAGGGACGACAGGGGACTCGGTGAGCAGTTCTTC. The V and J genes are TRBV6-1 and TRBJ2-1, with 8 positions matching TRBD1. The CDR3 contains 14 residues. Germline CDR1 reads MNHNS; CDR2 reads SASEGT. V shed 6 bases and J 9 bases; nucleotides not matched to a gene: 10.

This clonotype was found many times. The chain carries TRBV5-1 and TRBJ2-5; TRBD1 agrees at 8 bases. V gave up 4 bases and J gave up 3 bases; unmatched junction bases: 5. Germline assignment: CDR1 SGHRS and CDR2 YFSETQ. The CDR3 is 14 amino acids. CDR3 sequence: CASSPLDREETQYF. The CDR3 DNA reads TGCGCCAGCAGCCCCCTGGACAGGGAAGAGACCCAGTACTTC.

This clonotype was counted many times. The chain uses TRBV28 and TRBJ2-2; 13 nucleotides match TRBD2. The CDR3 runs 13 residues. Germline lookup yields CDR1 MDHEN and CDR2 SYDVKM. The V and J ends lost 10 bases and 8 bases, in that order; junction bases with no gene match: 4. The CDR3: CATRTSGRGELFF. The DNA for the CDR3 is TGTGCCACCCGGACTAGCGGGAGAGGGGAGCTGTTTTTT.

This clonotype has at least ten counts. The DNA for the CDR3 is TGCAGCGTATCGTCGGCAGATACGCAGTATTTT. Its protein product is CSVSSADTQYF. V is TRBV29-1 and J is TRBJ2-3; unclear D gene. V was pared by 6 bases and J by 4 bases, with 8 bases between. CDR1 and CDR2 from the germline V gene are SQVTM and ANQGSEA. The CDR3 runs to 11 residues.

The chain couples TRBV2 to TRBJ1-5, with TRBD1 as a possible D gene (6 bases). Trimming pared 4 bases from V and 7 bases from J, leaving 14 bases between. Per the germline V gene, CDR1 is SNHLY and CDR2 is FYNNEI. This CDR3 has 14 residues. CDR3 sequence: CASSVQGRRQPQHF. In DNA form, the CDR3 reads TGTGCCAGCAGTGTACAGGGACGGCGACAGCCCCAGCATTTT.

This clonotype was seen many times. The gene calls are TRBV2 and TRBJ2-1; no firm D call. The CDR3 is made up of 10 amino acids. Germline CDR1 is SNHLY and CDR2 is FYNNEI. V was trimmed by 4 bases and J by 8 bases, leaving 3 bases between them. CDR3 nucleotide sequence: TGTGCCAGCAGTGCCCATGAGCAGTTCTTC. The encoded protein is CASSAHEQFF.

This clonotype appeared many times. V gene TRBV7-2 combines with J gene TRBJ1-2, with D possibly matching TRBD1 (5 bases). V was shortened by 0 bases and J by 2 bases, with 19 bases between the two germline ends. The germline V gene has CDR1 SGHTA and CDR2 FQGNSA. The CDR3 has 18 residues. CDR3 region: CASSLAGFAAGRNYGYTF. The CDR3 coding sequence is TGTGCCAGCAGCTTAGCGGGGTTTGCGGCAGGGCGAAACTATGGCTACACCTTC.

This clonotype was recorded many times. V gene TRBV12-3 or TRBV12-4 combines with J gene TRBJ2-1, with D perhaps matching TRBD2 (5 bases). This CDR3 has 14 amino acids. The ends were cut back, 2 bases at V and 6 bases at J, with 11 bases in the middle. The CDR3 protein is CASSLSGWRNEQFF. The CDR3 DNA reads TGTGCCAGCAGTTTATCGGGGTGGCGCAATGAGCAGTTCTTC.

This rearrangement joins TRBV9 to TRBJ2-2, with TRBD2 matching 8 bases. The CDR3 totals 14 residues. The J segment lost 7 bases and the V segment lost 4 bases, leaving 6 bases of the junction unmatched. Germline V gives CDR1 SGDLS, CDR2 YYNGEE. For the CDR3, the DNA is TGTGCCAGCAGCATTCGACTAGCGAGCGGGGAGCTGTTTTTT. Protein product: CASSIRLASGELFF.

This clonotype came up many times. The chain links TRBV6-4 to TRBJ2-1; 11 nucleotides line up with TRBD1. The CDR3 covers 15 residues. Germline trimming cut 5 bases from V and 5 bases from J; bases unmatched to any gene: 5. CDR1 and CDR2 (germline): MRHNA, SNTAGT. CDR3 residues: CASSTDRGPHNEQFF. CDR3 bases: TGTGCCAGCAGTACGGACAGGGGGCCACACAATGAGCAGTTCTTC.

This clonotype was detected a few times. The chain has TRBV9 and TRBJ2-1, with TRBD2 as a possible D gene (5 bases). Germline-derived CDR1 and CDR2 are SGDLS and YYNGEE. The CDR3 contains 14 residues. V was clipped by 2 bases and J by 10 bases, with 16 bases between them. The CDR3 DNA follows: TGTGCCAGCAGCGTGTCAGGAGGAGGACGGGAGCAGTTCTTC. Translating it yields CASSVSGGGREQFF.

In this sample, this clonotype turned up many times. The CDR3 sequence: CASSLLGFANTGELFF. Here the CDR3 DNA reads TGTGCCAGCAGTTTATTGGGGTTCGCGAACACCGGGGAGCTGTTTTTT. The V gene is TRBV27, the J gene TRBJ2-2; no definite D call. Looked up from germline, CDR1 is MNHEY and CDR2 is SMNVEV (reference sequence). Trimming cost V 1 base and J 0 bases, with 9 bases left between them. This CDR3 region has 16 residues.

This clonotype was detected many times. V is TRBV25-1 and J is TRBJ1-3, with a tentative D call TRBD1 (6 bases). The germline CDR1 and CDR2 sequences are MGHDK and SYGVNS. V lost 6 bases to trimming and J lost 4 bases, with 13 bases between them. This CDR3 is built from 14 residues. CDR3 loop: CASSETGFGNTIYF. CDR3 sequence (DNA): TGTGCCAGCAGCGAAACAGGGTTCGGAAACACCATATATTTT.

The chain links TRBV20-1 to TRBJ2-1, with 8 positions matching TRBD2. CDR1 DFQATT and CDR2 SNEGSKA come from the germline V gene (reference sequence). V lost 5 bases, J lost 4 bases, and 10 bases stayed unmatched. CDR3 size: 15 residues. CDR3 in amino acids: CSAGLGGRTYNEQFF. In DNA form, the CDR3 reads TGCAGTGCTGGGCTTGGCGGGAGGACTTACAATGAGCAGTTCTTC.

In its sample, this clonotype was seen many times. The V and J genes are TRBV5-1 and TRBJ2-1; TRBD2 matches at 11 bases. The ends lost 0 bases at V and 3 bases at J; junction bases unmatched: 5. The CDR3 extends over 17 amino acids. Per germline, CDR1 SGHRS and CDR2 YFSETQ. This CDR3 reads CASSLGLAGGNYNEQFF. CDR3 nucleotides: TGCGCCAGCAGCTTGGGGCTAGCGGGAGGCAACTACAATGAGCAGTTCTTC. The entire variable domain, with the rest obtained from reference TRBV5-1 and TRBJ2-1, is as follows: KAGVTQTPRYLIKTRGQQVTLSCSPISGHRSVSWYQQTPGQGLQFLFEYFSETQRNKGNFPGRFSGRQFSNSRSEMNVSTLELGDSALYLCASSLGLAGGNYNEQFFGPGTRLTVL.

This clonotype was seen at least ten times. The rearrangement links TRBV7-2 to TRBJ2-1; possibly TRBD1 for D (5 bases). Germline lookup yields CDR1 SGHTA and CDR2 FQGNSA. This CDR3 has 15 residues. The V and J ends lost 3 bases and 8 bases respectively, with 17 bases between them. The CDR3: CASSLTVTVGHEQFF. DNA for the CDR3: TGTGCCAGCAGCTTGACAGTTACCGTAGGACATGAGCAGTTCTTC.

This rearrangement joins TRBV3-1 to TRBJ2-7, with 12 bases identical to TRBD1. Germline values: CDR1 LGHDT, CDR2 YNNKEL (reference sequence). Losses at the gene ends were 4 bases for V and 4 bases for J; bases not matched to a gene: 14. The CDR3 contains 18 residues. The CDR3 DNA reads TGTGCCAGCAGCCCTATAGGGACAGGGGGCGTCTCCTCTTACGAGCAGTACTTC. Encoded protein: CASSPIGTGGVSSYEQYF.

There are many counts of this clonotype. The chain has TRBV12-3 or TRBV12-4 and TRBJ2-7; TRBD1 agrees at 7 bases. The V and J ends lost 7 bases and 1 base, in that order; junction bases with no gene match: 4. CDR3 length equals 13 residues. DNA for the CDR3: TGTGCCAGCACCCGGGACAGTTCCTACGAGCAGTACTTC. Protein sequence: CASTRDSSYEQYF.

The table lists this clonotype with a few counts. This sequence joins TRBV2 and TRBJ1-1; possibly TRBD1 for D (6 bases). Germline lookup yields CDR1 SNHLY and CDR2 FYNNEI. The V and J ends lost 7 bases and 3 bases respectively, with 12 bases between them. This CDR3 spans 13 amino acids. CDR3 in amino acids: CASIGGGDTEAFF. The CDR3 bases are TGTGCCAGCATAGGGGGAGGAGACACTGAAGCTTTCTTT.

This clonotype was detected many times. The V gene is TRBV6-2 or TRBV6-3, the J gene TRBJ1-1; D remains unclear. This CDR3 is built from 12 residues. The ends were cut back, 6 bases at V and 10 bases at J, with 15 bases in the middle. The germline V gene has CDR1 MNHEY and CDR2 SVGEGT. The DNA for the CDR3 is TGTGCCAGCAGGGAGGCAGAGGGAGGAGCTTTCTTT. Amino acid sequence: CASREAEGGAFF.

The sample holds many counts of this clonotype. The chain carries TRBV28 and TRBJ1-6; D unclear. V gave up 8 bases and J gave up 6 bases, with 17 bases separating them. Germline CDR1 and CDR2: MDHEN and SYDVKM. CDR3 size: 15 residues. CDR3: CASFTGGSRNSPLHF. The CDR3 DNA reads TGTGCCAGCTTTACGGGTGGCAGCCGTAATTCACCCCTCCACTTT.

This clonotype was detected many times. This chain uses TRBV5-1 with TRBJ2-1; TRBD2 matches 8 bases. From germline, CDR1 is SGHRS and CDR2 YFSETQ. The CDR3 sequence is 19 residues long. J gave up 0 bases and V 3 bases, and 14 bases lay outside the gene matches. The CDR3 loop reads CASSSLGLAGLSSYNEQFF. As DNA, the CDR3 is TGCGCCAGCAGCTCCCTAGGGCTAGCGGGCTTGAGCTCCTACAATGAGCAGTTCTTC. Supplemented by reference TRBV5-1 and TRBJ2-1, the full variable domain reads KAGVTQTPRYLIKTRGQQVTLSCSPISGHRSVSWYQQTPGQGLQFLFEYFSETQRNKGNFPGRFSGRQFSNSRSEMNVSTLELGDSALYLCASSSLGLAGLSSYNEQFFGPGTRLTVL.

This clonotype was detected many times. The chain links TRBV12-3 or TRBV12-4 to TRBJ2-2, with 8 bases aligning to TRBD2. Losses at the gene ends were 7 bases for V and 4 bases for J; bases not matched to a gene: 11. The CDR3 loop spans 16 amino acids. The CDR3 loop reads CASTPGGAIRTGELFF. The CDR3 DNA reads TGTGCCAGCACCCCCGGGGGGGCTATCCGCACCGGGGAGCTGTTTTTT.

In this sample, this clonotype turned up many times. The chain carries TRBV28 and TRBJ2-1, with 16 bases aligning to TRBD2. J was trimmed by 6 bases and V by 7 bases; bases with no gene match: 15. CDR1 and CDR2 (germline): MDHEN, SYDVKM. CDR3 size: 19 residues. The CDR3 DNA sequence: TGTGCCAGCACCCCCGACAGGGGACTAGCGGGAGGGCGCGGCAATGAGCAGTTCTTC. Translation gives CASTPDRGLAGGRGNEQFF.

This clonotype was seen at least ten times. The chain carries TRBV20-1 and TRBJ2-5; 8 bases align to TRBD2. V lost 5 bases to trimming and J lost 5 bases; unmatched junction nucleotides: 7. Germline CDR1 DFQATT, CDR2 SNEGSKA (reference sequence). The CDR3 consists of 13 residues. CDR3 DNA sequence: TGCAGTGCTTCCGGGACTAGTGGCGAGACCCAGTACTTC. Translation gives CSASGTSGETQYF.

The chain uses TRBV5-1 and TRBJ2-1; 16 bases fit TRBD2. Looked up from germline, CDR1 is SGHRS and CDR2 is YFSETQ. The CDR3 totals 16 residues. Trimming cost V 2 bases and J 8 bases; bases outside gene matches: 4. CDR3 nucleotides: TGCGCCAGCAGCTTACAGGGACTAGCGGGAGGGGATGAGCAGTTCTTC. This gives the protein CASSLQGLAGGDEQFF.

This clonotype was observed many times. V is TRBV5-6 and J is TRBJ1-2; D call uncertain. The CDR3 loop spans 16 amino acids. Germline V gene lookup returns CDR1 SGHDT and CDR2 YYEEEE. The germline V and J ends were trimmed by 4 bases and 1 base, with 17 bases remaining between them. The CDR3 coding sequence is TGTGCCAGCAGCATCCGCTCGGGCAGCCGTAACTATGGCTACACCTTC. Translated, it gives CASSIRSGSRNYGYTF.